These 11 T cell receptor beta chains were sequenced from one sample in a study of cytomegalovirus exposure and HLA in healthy donors. Researchers ran the PCR with 60 Vbeta and 13 Jbeta primers. Produced via immunoSEQ multiplex PCR; TCRdb's table is partial and in-frame only. The top ten clones hold about 4.5% of a sample with about 65,000 clones, 80% of them seen once. Sequenced material: PBMCs. The receptor set was obtained from a woman in her 30s in good health and CMV-seronegative.

J is TRBJ1-1 and V is TRBV7-2; no clear D. The germline V gene has CDR1 SGHTA and CDR2 FQGNSA. Trimming took off 7 bases at V and 1 base at J, with 16 bases between the two ends. This CDR3 contains 15 residues. In nucleotides, the CDR3 is TGTGCCAGCATCGGACGGGGTTCGAAGAACACTGAAGCTTTCTTT. Protein product: CASIGRGSKNTEAFF. The whole variable domain, filled in from reference TRBV7-2 and TRBJ1-1, reads GAGVSQSPSNKVTEKGKDVELRCDPISGHTALYWYRQSLGQGLEFLIYFQGNSAPDKSGLPSDRFSAERTGGSVSTLTIQRTQQEDSAVYLCASIGRGSKNTEAFFGQGTRLTVV.

V is TRBV11-3 and J is TRBJ1-1, with 7 bases identical to TRBD1. The ends lost 5 bases at V and 8 bases at J; junction bases unmatched: 5. The germline V gene encodes CDR1 SGHNT and CDR2 YENEEA. The CDR3 consists of 12 residues. The CDR3: CASSKGQREAFF. For the CDR3, the DNA is TGTGCCAGCAGCAAGGGACAGAGGGAAGCTTTCTTT.

This clone was detected only a few times. The rearrangement uses TRBV10-2 and TRBJ2-5, with D possibly matching TRBD2 (5 bases). The length of the CDR3 is 13 residues. The germline CDR1 and CDR2 sequences are WSHSY and SAAADI. Trimming took off 8 bases at V and 2 bases at J, with 12 bases between the two ends. The CDR3 DNA reads TGCGCCAGCCGCCGAGGGTTTCAAGAGACCCAGTACTTC. As protein: CASRRGFQETQYF.

The V call is TRBV9, the J call TRBJ1-2; no definite D call. The CDR3 length is 11 residues. The germline V gene has CDR1 SGDLS and CDR2 YYNGEE. V lost 4 bases to trimming and J lost 7 bases, with 8 bases between them. The CDR3 bases are TGTGCCAGCAGCTCCCGGAGTGGCTACACCTTC. This gives the protein CASSSRSGYTF.

This clone was observed a handful of times. V usage is TRBV10-3 and J usage is TRBJ1-1, with D perhaps matching TRBD1 (5 bases). The CDR3 spans 12 residues. Germline CDR1 reads ENHRY; CDR2 reads SYGVKD. Trimming took off 3 bases at V and 6 bases at J, with 8 bases between the two ends. The CDR3: CAISDRAPEAFF. CDR3 bases: TGTGCCATCAGTGACAGGGCCCCTGAAGCTTTCTTT.

The V call is TRBV27, the J call TRBJ2-7; 12 bases agree with TRBD2. The CDR3 runs to 14 residues. The germline V gene encodes CDR1 MNHEY and CDR2 SMNVEV (reference sequence). Unmatched junction bases numbered 3, after V lost 4 bases and J lost 5 bases. The CDR3 reads CASSSLAGGDEQYF. The CDR3 nucleotides read TGTGCCAGCAGTTCTCTAGCGGGAGGGGACGAGCAGTACTTC.

This clone was seen only once. The rearrangement links TRBV4-1 to TRBJ2-6; TRBD2 matches 10 bases. Germline V CDR1 and CDR2: MGHRA, YSYEKL. V trimming: 0 bases; J trimming: 0 bases; junction bases outside the gene matches: 11. The length of the CDR3 is 21 residues. CDR3 bases: TGCGCCAGCAGCCAAGAAGATCGGGAACTAGCGGGGCGCTCTGGGGCCAACGTCCTGACTTTC. Protein: CASSQEDRELAGRSGANVLTF.

This clone was seen a single time. The rearrangement uses TRBV28 and TRBJ2-1, with 9 bases matching TRBD1. With 7 bases clipped from V and 12 bases from J, the junction kept 7 bases outside the gene matches. Germline V lookup: CDR1 MDHEN, CDR2 SYDVKM. This CDR3 is built from 12 residues. The CDR3 spells CASNQDRGGQFF. The CDR3 bases are TGTGCCAGCAACCAGGACAGGGGCGGGCAGTTCTTC. Looking up the rest from reference TRBV28 and TRBJ2-1 gives the full variable domain: DVKVTQSSRYLVKRTGEKVFLECVQDMDHENMFWYRQDPGLGLRLIYFSYDVKMKEKGDIPEGYSVSREKKERFSLILESASTNQTSMYLCASNQDRGGQFFGPGTRLTVL.

This clone was observed a handful of times. CDR3 amino acids: CASSPGASNEQFF. The CDR3 DNA reads TGTGCCAGCTCACCGGGGGCTAGCAATGAGCAGTTCTTC. The V gene is TRBV18, the J gene TRBJ2-1; possible D gene TRBD1, 6 bases. V lost 3 bases and J 6 bases, leaving 9 bases between the germline ends. This CDR3 contains 13 residues. Germline V lookup: CDR1 KGHSH, CDR2 LQKENI.

J is TRBJ2-7 and V is TRBV4-1, with 11 positions matching TRBD2. CDR1 is MGHRA, CDR2 YSYEKL, per germline. The V gene end was trimmed by 1 base and the J gene end by 6 bases; junction bases not matched to a gene: 8. This CDR3 contains 16 residues. In DNA, the CDR3 is TGCGCCAGCAGCCAAGCGTCAGCTAGCGGGAGGACCGAGCAGTACTTC. Protein: CASSQASASGRTEQYF.

This chain uses TRBV7-9 with TRBJ2-6; 7 bases are shared with TRBD2. Germline CDR1 is SEHNR and CDR2 is FQNEAQ (reference sequence). The V segment lost 5 bases and the J segment 4 bases; nucleotides outside the gene matches: 11. This CDR3 has 17 amino acids. The CDR3 spells CASSERDYRAGANVLTF. In nucleotides, the CDR3 is TGTGCCAGCAGCGAACGGGACTACAGAGCGGGGGCCAACGTCCTGACTTTC. The full variable domain, in which reference TRBV7-9 and TRBJ2-6 provide the parts outside the CDR3, is DTGVSQNPRHKITKRGQNVTFRCDPISEHNRLYWYRQTLGQGPEFLTYFQNEAQLEKSRLLSDRFSAERPKGSFSTLEIQRTEQGDSAMYLCASSERDYRAGANVLTFGAGSRLTVL.